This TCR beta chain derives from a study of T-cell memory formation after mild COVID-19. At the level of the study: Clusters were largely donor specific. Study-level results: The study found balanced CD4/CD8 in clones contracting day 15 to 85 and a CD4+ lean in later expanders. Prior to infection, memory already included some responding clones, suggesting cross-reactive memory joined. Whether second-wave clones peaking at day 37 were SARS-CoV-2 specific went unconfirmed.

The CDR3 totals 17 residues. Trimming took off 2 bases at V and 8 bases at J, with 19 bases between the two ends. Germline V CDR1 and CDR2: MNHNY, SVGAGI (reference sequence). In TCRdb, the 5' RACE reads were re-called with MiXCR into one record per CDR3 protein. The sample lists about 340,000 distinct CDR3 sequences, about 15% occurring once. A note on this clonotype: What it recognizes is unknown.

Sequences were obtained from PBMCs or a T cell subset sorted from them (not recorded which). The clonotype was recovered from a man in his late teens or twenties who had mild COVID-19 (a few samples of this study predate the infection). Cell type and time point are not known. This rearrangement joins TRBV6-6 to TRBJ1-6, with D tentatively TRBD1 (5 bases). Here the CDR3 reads CASSYPDRHREDSPLHF. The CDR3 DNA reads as TGTGCCAGCAGTTACCCCGACAGACATAGAGAGGATTCACCCCTCCACTTT.